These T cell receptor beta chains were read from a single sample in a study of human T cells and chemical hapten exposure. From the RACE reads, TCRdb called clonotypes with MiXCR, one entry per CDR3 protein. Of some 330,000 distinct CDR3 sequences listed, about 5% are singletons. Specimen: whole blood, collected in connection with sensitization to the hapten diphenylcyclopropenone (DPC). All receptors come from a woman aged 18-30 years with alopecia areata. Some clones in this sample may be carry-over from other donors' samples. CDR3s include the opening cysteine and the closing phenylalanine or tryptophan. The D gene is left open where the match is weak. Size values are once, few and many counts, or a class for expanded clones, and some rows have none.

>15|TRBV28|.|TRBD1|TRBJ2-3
TGTGCCAGCAGTTCAACAGGGGGCCCCACAGATACGCAGTATTTT
CASSSTGGPTDTQYF
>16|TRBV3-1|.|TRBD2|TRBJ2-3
TGTGCCAGCAGCCGGACTAGCGGGGGGCCCCGTGATACGCAGTATTTT
CASSRTSGGPRDTQYF
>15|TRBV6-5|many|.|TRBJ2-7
TGTGCCAGCAGTTACGCCCGACAGGCCCCCTACGAGCAGTACTTC
CASSYARQAPYEQYF
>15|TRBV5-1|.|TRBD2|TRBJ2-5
TGCGCCAGCAGCTTGCGGGGGGGCCGAAGAGAGACCCAGTACTTC
CASSLRGGRRETQYF
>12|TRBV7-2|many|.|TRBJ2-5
TGTGCCTCAGCGAACATTCAGGGGACCCAGTACTTC
CASANIQGTQYF
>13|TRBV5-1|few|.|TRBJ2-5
TGCGCCAGCAGCCAGGACAAGGAAGAGACCCAGTACTTC
CASSQDKEETQYF
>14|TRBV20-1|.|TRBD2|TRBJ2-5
TGCAGTGCTGACTCACTAGCGGGACAAGAGACCCAGTACTTC
CSADSLAGQETQYF
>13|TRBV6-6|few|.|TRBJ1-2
TGTGCCAGCAGCCACGAGGTCGCAGGGGGCTACACCTTC
CASSHEVAGGYTF
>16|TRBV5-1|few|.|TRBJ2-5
TGCGCCAGCAGCTGGGCCCCGATGAATCCCCAAGAGACCCAGTACTTC
CASSWAPMNPQETQYF
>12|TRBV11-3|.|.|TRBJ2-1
TGTGCCAGCAGCCTAGGGAATCGGGAGCAGTTCTTC
CASSLGNREQFF
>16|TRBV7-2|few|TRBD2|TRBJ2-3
TGTGCCAGCAGCTTAGATGGACTAGGTGGCACAGATACGCAGTATTTT
CASSLDGLGGTDTQYF
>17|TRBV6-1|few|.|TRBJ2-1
TGTGCCAGCAGTGATCATCCGGGGGCGGGTGGGGTCAATGAGCAGTTCTTC
CASSDHPGAGGVNEQFF
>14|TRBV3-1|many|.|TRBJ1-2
TGTGCCAGCAGCCAAGTAAAGGGGTTCAATGGCTACACCTTC
CASSQVKGFNGYTF
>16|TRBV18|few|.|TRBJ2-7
TGTGCCAGCTCACCACAGGAGGGGACCCACTCCTACGAGCAGTACTTC
CASSPQEGTHSYEQYF